This note documents a single T cell receptor beta chain sequence. The antigen is not known. The entry originates in a study of a mutant IDH1 vaccine in newly diagnosed glioma. Study information: Visit timing is recorded as week 35 for V12 and week 47 for V13. Study-level points and caveats: Vaccine-induced immune responses were detected in approximately 93% of patients. Pseudoprogression appears to have had no connection to changes in top peripheral T cell clonotypes.

Time point of the sample: week 47, end of study. Every vaccine dose comprised 300 ug of mutant IDH1 20-mer peptide plus topical imiquimod. V was clipped by 3 bases and J by 6 bases, with 11 bases between them. This CDR3 has 13 residues. Germline V gene lookup returns CDR1 MNHEY and CDR2 SMNVEV (reference sequence). The repertoire was sequenced with immunoSEQ multiplex PCR; TCRdb's copy has only in-frame clones and lacks some. This sample has some 50,000 clones, with about 88% found just once. The sample was PBMCs, taken from a glioma patient whose treatment included an IDH1 peptide vaccine. This chain connects TRBV27 to TRBJ1-1; unclear D gene. The sequence derives from a woman in her 30s with glioma. Some clones in this sample may be carry-over from other donors' samples. CDR3 sequence reads: CASSFSRSSEAFF. The CDR3, as DNA: TGTGCCAGCAGTTTCAGTCGGTCCTCTGAAGCTTTCTTT.